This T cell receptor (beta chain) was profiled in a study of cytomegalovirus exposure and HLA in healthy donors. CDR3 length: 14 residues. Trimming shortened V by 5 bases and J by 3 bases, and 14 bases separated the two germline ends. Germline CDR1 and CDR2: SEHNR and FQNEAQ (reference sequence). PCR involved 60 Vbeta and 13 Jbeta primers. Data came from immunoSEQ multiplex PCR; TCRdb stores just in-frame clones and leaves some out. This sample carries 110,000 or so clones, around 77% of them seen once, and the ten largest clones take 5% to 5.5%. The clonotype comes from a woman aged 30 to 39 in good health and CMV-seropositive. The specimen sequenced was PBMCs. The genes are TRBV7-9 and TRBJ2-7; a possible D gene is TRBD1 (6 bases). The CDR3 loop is CASSHSGANYEQYF. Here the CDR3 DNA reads TGTGCCAGCAGCCATTCAGGGGCCAACTACGAGCAGTACTTC.